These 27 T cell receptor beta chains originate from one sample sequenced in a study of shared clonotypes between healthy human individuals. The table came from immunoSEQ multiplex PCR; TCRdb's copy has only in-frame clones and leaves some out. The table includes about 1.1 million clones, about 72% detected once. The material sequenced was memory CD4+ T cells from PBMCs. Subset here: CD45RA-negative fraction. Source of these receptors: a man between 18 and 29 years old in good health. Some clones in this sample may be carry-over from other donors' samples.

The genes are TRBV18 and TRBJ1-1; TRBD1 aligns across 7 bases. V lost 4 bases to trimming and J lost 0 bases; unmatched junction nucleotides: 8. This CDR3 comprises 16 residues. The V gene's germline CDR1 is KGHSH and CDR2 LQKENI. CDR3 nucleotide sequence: TGTGCCAGCTCACTAAGAACAGGGGTGGTGAACACTGAAGCTTTCTTT. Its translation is CASSLRTGVVNTEAFF.

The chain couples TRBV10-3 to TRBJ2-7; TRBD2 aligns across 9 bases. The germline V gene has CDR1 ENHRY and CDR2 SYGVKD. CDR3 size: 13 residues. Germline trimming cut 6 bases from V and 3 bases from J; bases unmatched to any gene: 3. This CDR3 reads CAISLTSGYEQYF. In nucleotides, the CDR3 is TGTGCCATCAGCCTGACTAGCGGCTACGAGCAGTACTTC.

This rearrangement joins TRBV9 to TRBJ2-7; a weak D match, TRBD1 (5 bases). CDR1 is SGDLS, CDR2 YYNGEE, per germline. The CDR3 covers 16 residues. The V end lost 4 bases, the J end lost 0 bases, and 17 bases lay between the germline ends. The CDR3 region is CASSPRQGTNSYEQYF. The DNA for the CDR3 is TGTGCCAGCAGCCCCAGGCAGGGCACCAACTCCTACGAGCAGTACTTC.

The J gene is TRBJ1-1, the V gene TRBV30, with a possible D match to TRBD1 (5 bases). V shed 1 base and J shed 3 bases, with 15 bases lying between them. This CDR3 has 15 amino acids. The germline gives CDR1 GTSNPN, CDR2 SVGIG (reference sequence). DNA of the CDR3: TGTGCCTGGAGTGATCGGGGGGTATGGGACACTGAAGCTTTCTTT. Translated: CAWSDRGVWDTEAFF.

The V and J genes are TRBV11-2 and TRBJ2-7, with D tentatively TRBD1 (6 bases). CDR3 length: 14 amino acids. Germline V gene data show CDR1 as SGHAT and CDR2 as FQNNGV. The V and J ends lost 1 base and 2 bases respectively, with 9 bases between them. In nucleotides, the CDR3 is TGTGCCAGCAGCTTAGGTTCAGGGGCCTACGAGCAGTACTTC. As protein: CASSLGSGAYEQYF.

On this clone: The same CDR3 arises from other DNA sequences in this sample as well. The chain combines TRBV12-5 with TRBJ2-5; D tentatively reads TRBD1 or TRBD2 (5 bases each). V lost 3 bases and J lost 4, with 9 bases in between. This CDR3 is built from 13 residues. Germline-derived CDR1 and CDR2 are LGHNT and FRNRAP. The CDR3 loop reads CASGLAGTETQYF. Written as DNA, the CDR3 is TGTGCTAGTGGTTTAGCAGGGACAGAGACCCAGTACTTC.

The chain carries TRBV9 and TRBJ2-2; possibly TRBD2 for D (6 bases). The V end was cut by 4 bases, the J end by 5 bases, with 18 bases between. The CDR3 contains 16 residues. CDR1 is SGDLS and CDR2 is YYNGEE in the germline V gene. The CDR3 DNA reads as TGTGCCAGCAGCCGGAGGGCGGGGAAGGAGACCGGGGAGCTGTTTTTT. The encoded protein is CASSRRAGKETGELFF.

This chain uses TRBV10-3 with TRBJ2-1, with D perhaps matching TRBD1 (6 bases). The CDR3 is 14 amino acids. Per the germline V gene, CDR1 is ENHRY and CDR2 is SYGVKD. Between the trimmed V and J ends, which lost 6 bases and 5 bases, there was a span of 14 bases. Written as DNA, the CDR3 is TGTGCCATCAGCAGGGGTAATCAGGACAATGAGCAGTTCTTC. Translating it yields CAISRGNQDNEQFF.

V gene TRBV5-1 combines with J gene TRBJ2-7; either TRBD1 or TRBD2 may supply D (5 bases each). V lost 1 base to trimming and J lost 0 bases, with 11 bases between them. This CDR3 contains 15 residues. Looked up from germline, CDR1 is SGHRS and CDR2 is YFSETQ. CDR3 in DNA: TGCGCCAGCAGCTTGACCGGGGCTAGCTCCTACGAGCAGTACTTC. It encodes CASSLTGASSYEQYF.

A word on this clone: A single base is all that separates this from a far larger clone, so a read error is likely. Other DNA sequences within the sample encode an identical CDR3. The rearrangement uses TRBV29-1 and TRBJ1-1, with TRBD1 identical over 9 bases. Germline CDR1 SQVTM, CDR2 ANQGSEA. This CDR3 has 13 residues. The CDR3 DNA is TGCAGTGCTCTGGGACAGGGATACACTGAAGCTTTCTTT. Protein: CSALGQGYTEAFF.

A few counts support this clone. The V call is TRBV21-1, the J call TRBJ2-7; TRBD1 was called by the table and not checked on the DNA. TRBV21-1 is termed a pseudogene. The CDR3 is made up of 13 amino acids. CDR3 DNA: TGTGCCAGCAGCGCGGGACAGTGCTACGAGCAGTACTTC. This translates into CASSAGQCYEQYF.

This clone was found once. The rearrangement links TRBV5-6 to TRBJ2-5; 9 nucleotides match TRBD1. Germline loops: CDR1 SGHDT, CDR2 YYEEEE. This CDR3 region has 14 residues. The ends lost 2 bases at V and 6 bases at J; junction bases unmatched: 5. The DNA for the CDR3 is TGTGCCAGCAGCTTAATGGGACAGGGAAAGACCCAGTACTTC. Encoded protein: CASSLMGQGKTQYF.

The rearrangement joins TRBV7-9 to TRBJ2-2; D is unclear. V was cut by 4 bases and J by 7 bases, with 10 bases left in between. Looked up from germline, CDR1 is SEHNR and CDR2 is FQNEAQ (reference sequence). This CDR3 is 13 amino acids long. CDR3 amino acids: CASSYGRGGELFF. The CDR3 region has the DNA TGTGCCAGCAGCTACGGGCGTGGCGGGGAGCTGTTTTTT.

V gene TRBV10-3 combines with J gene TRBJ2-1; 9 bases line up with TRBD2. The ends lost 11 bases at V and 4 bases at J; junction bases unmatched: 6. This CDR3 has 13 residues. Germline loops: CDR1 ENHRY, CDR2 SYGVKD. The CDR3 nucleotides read TGTGCCGCCGCTAGCGGGGTGTACAATGAGCAGTTCTTC. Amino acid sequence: CAAASGVYNEQFF.

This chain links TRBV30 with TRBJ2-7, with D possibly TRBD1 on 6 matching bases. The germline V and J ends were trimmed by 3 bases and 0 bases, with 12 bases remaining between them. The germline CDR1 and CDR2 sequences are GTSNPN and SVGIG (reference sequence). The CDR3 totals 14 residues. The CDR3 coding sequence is TGTGCCTGGAGAGCCATGGACAGCTCCTACGAGCAGTACTTC. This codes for CAWRAMDSSYEQYF.

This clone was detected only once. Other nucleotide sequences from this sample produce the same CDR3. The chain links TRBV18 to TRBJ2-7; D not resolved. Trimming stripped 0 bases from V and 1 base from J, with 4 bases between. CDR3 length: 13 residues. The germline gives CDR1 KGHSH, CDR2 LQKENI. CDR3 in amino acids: CASSPPGSYEQYF. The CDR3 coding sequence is TGTGCCAGCTCACCACCGGGGTCCTACGAGCAGTACTTC.

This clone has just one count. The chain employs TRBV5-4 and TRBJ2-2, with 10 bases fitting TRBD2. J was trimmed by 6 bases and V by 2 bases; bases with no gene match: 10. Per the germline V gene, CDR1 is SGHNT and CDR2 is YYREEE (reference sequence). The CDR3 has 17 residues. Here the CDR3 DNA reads TGTGCCAGCAGCTTAGGGCTAGCGGGAGTAGGAGCCGGGGAGCTGTTTTTT. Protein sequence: CASSLGLAGVGAGELFF.

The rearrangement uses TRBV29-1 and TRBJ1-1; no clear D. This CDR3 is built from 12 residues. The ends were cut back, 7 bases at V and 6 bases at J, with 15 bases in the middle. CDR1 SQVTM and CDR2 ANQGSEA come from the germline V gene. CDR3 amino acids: CSALPQAAEAFF. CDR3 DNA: TGCAGCGCCCTACCTCAGGCCGCTGAAGCTTTCTTT.

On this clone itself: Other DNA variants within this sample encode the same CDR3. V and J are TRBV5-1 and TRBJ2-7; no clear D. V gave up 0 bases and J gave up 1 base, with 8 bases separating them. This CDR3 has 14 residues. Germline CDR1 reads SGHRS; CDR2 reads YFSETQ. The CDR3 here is CASSLAPRSYEQYF. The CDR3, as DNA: TGCGCCAGCAGCTTGGCCCCACGATCCTACGAGCAGTACTTC. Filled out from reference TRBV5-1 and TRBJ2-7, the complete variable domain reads KAGVTQTPRYLIKTRGQQVTLSCSPISGHRSVSWYQQTPGQGLQFLFEYFSETQRNKGNFPGRFSGRQFSNSRSEMNVSTLELGDSALYLCASSLAPRSYEQYFGPGTRLTVT.

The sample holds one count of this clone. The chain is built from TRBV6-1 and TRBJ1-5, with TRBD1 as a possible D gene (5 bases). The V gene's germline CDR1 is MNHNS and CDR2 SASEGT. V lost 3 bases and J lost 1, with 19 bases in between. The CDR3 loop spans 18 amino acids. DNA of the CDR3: TGTGCCAGCAGTGATCCCGACAGCCCGGGGTTGAGCAATCAGCCCCAGCATTTT. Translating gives CASSDPDSPGLSNQPQHF.

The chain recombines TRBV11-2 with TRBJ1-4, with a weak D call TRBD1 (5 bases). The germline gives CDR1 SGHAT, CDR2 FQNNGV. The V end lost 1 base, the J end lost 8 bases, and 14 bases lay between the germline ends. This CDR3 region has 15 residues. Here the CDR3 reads CASSLVGAAYEKLFF. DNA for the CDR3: TGTGCCAGCAGCTTAGTAGGGGCGGCTTACGAAAAACTGTTTTTT.

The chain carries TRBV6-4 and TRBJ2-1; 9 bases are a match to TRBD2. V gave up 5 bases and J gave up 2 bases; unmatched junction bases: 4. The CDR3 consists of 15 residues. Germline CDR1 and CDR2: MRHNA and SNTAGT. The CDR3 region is CASSSIAGAYNEQFF. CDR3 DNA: TGTGCCAGCAGTTCCATAGCGGGAGCCTACAATGAGCAGTTCTTC.

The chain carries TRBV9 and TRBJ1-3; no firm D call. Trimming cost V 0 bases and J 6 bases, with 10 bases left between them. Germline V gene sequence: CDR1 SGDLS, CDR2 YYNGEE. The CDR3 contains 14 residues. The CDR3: CASSVGSRQNTIYF. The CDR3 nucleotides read TGTGCCAGCAGCGTAGGGTCCCGGCAAAACACCATATATTTT.

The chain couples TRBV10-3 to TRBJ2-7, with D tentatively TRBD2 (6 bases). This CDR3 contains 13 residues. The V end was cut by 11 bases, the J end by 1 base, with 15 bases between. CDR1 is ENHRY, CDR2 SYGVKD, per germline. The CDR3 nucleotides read TGTGCCGCGGGGCGGGATGAGTCCTACGAGCAGTACTTC. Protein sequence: CAAGRDESYEQYF.

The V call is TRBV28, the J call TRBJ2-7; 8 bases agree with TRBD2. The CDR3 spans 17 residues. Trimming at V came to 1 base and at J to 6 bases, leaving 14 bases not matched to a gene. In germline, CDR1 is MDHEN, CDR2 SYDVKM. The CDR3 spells CASSLSVGGGRFLEQYF. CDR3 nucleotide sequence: TGTGCCAGCAGTTTATCGGTCGGGGGCGGGAGGTTCCTCGAGCAGTACTTC.

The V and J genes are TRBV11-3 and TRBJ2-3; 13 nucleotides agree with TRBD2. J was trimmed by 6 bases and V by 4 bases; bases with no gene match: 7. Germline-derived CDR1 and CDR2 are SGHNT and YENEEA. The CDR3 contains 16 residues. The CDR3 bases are TGTGCCAGCAGCTCCGGACTAGCGGGAGTTAAGGATACGCAGTATTTT. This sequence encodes CASSSGLAGVKDTQYF.

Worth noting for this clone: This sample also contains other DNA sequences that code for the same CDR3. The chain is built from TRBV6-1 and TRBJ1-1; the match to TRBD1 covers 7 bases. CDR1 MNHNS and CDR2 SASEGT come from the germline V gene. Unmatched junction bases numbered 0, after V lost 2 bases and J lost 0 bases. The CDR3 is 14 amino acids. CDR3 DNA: TGTGCCAGCAGTGAAAGGGGGCTGAACACTGAAGCTTTCTTT. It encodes CASSERGLNTEAFF.